The 11 T cell receptor beta chains reported below all come from one sample, sequenced in a study of identical twins. TCRdb used MiXCR to reprocess the 5' RACE reads, holding one entry per CDR3 protein. Counted here are hundreds of thousands of distinct CDR3 sequences, 15% to 20% occurring once; the ten biggest clones make up about an eighth. These same records also appear under a second study, on T cells expressing NK-cell markers.

What was sequenced was PBMCs. These receptors were collected from a woman younger than 30 in good health.

In this sample, this clonotype turned up a few times. This chain uses TRBV4-2 with TRBJ2-3; TRBD2 aligns across 9 bases. The germline V gene encodes CDR1 LGHNA and CDR2 YNFKEQ. The CDR3 is made up of 12 amino acids. J lost 5 bases, V lost 11 bases, and 5 bases had no gene match. This CDR3 is CAFSGGRDTQYF. The CDR3 DNA reads as TGTGCCTTTAGCGGGGGAAGAGATACGCAGTATTTT.

This clonotype occurred many times. The rearrangement uses TRBV12-3 or TRBV12-4 and TRBJ2-3, with D uncertain. The V end lost 6 bases, the J end lost 4 bases, and 5 bases lay between the germline ends. The CDR3 loop spans 11 amino acids. CDR3: CASSLSDTQYF. The CDR3 nucleotides are TGTGCCAGCAGCTTATCAGATACGCAGTATTTT.

This chain connects TRBV7-9 to TRBJ2-1, with 8 bases identical to TRBD2. Per the germline V gene, CDR1 is SEHNR and CDR2 is FQNEAQ (reference sequence). Losses at the gene ends were 1 base for V and 9 bases for J; bases not matched to a gene: 11. The CDR3 spans 16 residues. CDR3 DNA sequence: TGTGCCAGCAGCTTAGACGCAGCGGGGGCGGGAGGTGAGCAGTTCTTC. This encodes CASSLDAAGAGGEQFF.

This clonotype has ten or more counts. This chain connects TRBV15 to TRBJ2-7; D could derive from TRBD1 or TRBD2 (6 bases each). V was shortened by 5 bases and J by 7 bases, with 18 bases between the two germline ends. CDR1 and CDR2 from the germline V gene are LNHNV and YYDKDF (reference sequence). The CDR3 covers 14 residues. DNA of the CDR3: TGTGCCACCAGCGTACGGGCGGGGACAAGGGAGCAGTACTTC. It codes for CATSVRAGTREQYF.

This clonotype was counted many times. The chain is built from TRBV20-1 and TRBJ2-7, with TRBD2 identical over 9 bases. The CDR3 sequence is 15 residues long. The junction had 9 bases not matched to a gene; V was cut back by 3 bases and J by 3 bases. In germline, CDR1 is DFQATT, CDR2 SNEGSKA (reference sequence). CDR3 sequence (DNA): TGCAGTGCTAGTGGCCCCGGGACTAGCCACTACGAGCAGTACTTC. Translation gives CSASGPGTSHYEQYF.

This chain uses TRBV7-9 with TRBJ2-2, with D possibly TRBD1 on 5 matching bases. CDR3 size: 13 residues. V shed 6 bases and J shed 6 bases, with 11 bases lying between them. From germline, CDR1 is SEHNR and CDR2 FQNEAQ (reference sequence). The DNA for the CDR3 is TGTGCCAGCAGTCGAACAGGTGCCGGGGAGCTGTTTTTT. Amino acid sequence: CASSRTGAGELFF.

This clonotype came up a few times. Given a much more abundant clone one base away, this may be a read error. V gene TRBV7-2 combines with J gene TRBJ2-2; maybe TRBD2 (5 bases). The germline CDR1 and CDR2 sequences are SGHTA and FQGNSA. The CDR3 is made up of 15 amino acids. V lost 3 bases, J lost 2 bases, and 10 bases lay in between. The CDR3 DNA sequence: TGTGCCAGCAGCTTCCGGGAACTCAACACCGGGGAGCTGTTTTTT. Translating it yields CASSFRELNTGELFF.

CDR3 sequence reads: CASSPVGVESYNEQFF. DNA for the CDR3: TGCGCCAGCAGCCCGGTTGGGGTGGAGTCCTACAATGAGCAGTTCTTC. V usage is TRBV5-1 and J usage is TRBJ2-1; no clear D. This CDR3 spans 16 amino acids. Trimming removed 4 bases at V and 1 base at J, with 15 bases between. Germline V gene lookup returns CDR1 SGHRS and CDR2 YFSETQ.

V usage is TRBV12-3 or TRBV12-4 and J usage is TRBJ2-7; 7 positions match TRBD2. V dropped 5 bases and J dropped 6; count of bases not matched to a gene: 13. CDR3 length equals 15 residues. The CDR3 nucleotides read TGTGCCAGCAGTCGTCTGGGACTACGACCCGCCGAGCAGTACTTC. This encodes CASSRLGLRPAEQYF.

In its sample, this clonotype was seen a few times. The chain joins TRBV29-1 to TRBJ1-2; D unresolved. V was shortened by 3 bases and J by 9 bases, with 11 bases between the two germline ends. CDR1 and CDR2 from the germline V gene are SQVTM and ANQGSEA. The CDR3 covers 11 residues. Here the CDR3 DNA reads TGCAGCGTTGAGGCTGCGGCGAGCTACACCTTC. It encodes CSVEAAASYTF.

This CDR3 is CASRGGLATYF. CDR3 DNA: TGTGCCAGCAGGGGGGGACTAGCGACGTACTTC. This sequence joins TRBV6-5 and TRBJ2-7; 10 nucleotides align to TRBD2. Germline lookup yields CDR1 MNHEY and CDR2 SVGAGI. This CDR3 region has 11 residues. V lost 6 bases and J lost 12; bases outside the gene matches: 5.